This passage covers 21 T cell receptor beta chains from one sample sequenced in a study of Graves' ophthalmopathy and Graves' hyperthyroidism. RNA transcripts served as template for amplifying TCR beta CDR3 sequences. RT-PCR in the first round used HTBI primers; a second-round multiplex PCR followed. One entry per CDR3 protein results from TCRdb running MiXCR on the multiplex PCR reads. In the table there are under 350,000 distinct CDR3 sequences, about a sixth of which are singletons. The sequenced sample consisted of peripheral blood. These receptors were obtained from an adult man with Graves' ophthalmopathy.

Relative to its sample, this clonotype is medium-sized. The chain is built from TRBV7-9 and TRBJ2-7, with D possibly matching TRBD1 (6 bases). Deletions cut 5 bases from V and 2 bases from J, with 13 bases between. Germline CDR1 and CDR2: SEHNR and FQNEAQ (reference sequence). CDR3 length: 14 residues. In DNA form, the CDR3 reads TGTGCCAGCAGCCCGACCGGACAGCCCTACGAGCAGTACTTC. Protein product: CASSPTGQPYEQYF.

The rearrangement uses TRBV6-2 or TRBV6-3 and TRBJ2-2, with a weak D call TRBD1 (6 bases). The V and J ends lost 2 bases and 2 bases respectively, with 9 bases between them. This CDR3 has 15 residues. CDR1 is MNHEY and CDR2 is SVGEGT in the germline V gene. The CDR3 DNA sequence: TGTGCCAGCAGTTACGGGGGACATAACACCGGGGAGCTGTTTTTT. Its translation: CASSYGGHNTGELFF.

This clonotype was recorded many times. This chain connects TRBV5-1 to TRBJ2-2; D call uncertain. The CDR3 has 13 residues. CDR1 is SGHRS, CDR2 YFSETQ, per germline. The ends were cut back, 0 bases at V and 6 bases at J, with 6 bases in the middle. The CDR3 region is CASSLAWSGELFF. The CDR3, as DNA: TGCGCCAGCAGCTTGGCCTGGTCCGGGGAGCTGTTTTTT.

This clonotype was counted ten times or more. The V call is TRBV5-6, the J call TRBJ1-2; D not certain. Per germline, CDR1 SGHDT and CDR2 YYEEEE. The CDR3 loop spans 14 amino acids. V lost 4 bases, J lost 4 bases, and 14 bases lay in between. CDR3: CASSLGRETYGYTF. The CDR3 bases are TGTGCCAGCAGCCTCGGACGTGAGACCTATGGCTACACCTTC.

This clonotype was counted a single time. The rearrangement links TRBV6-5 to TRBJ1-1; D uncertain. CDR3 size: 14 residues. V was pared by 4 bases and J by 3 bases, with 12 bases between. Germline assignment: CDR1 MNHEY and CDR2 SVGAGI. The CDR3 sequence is CASSFAREDTEAFF. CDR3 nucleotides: TGTGCCAGCAGTTTCGCTCGGGAGGACACTGAAGCTTTCTTT.

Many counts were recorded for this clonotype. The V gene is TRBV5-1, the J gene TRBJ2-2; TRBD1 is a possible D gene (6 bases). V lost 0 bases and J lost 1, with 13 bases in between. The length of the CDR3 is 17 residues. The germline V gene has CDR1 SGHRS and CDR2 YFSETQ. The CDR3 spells CASSLDGQGMNTGELFF. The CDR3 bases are TGCGCCAGCAGCTTGGACGGGCAGGGGATGAACACCGGGGAGCTGTTTTTT.

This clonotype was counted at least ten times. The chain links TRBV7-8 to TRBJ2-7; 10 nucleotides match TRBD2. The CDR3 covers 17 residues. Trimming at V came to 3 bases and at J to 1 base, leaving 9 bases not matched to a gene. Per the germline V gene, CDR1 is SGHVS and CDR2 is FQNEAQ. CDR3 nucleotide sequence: TGTGCCAGCAGCTTTTCACTAGCGGGGCTCAAGTCCTACGAGCAGTACTTC. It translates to CASSFSLAGLKSYEQYF.

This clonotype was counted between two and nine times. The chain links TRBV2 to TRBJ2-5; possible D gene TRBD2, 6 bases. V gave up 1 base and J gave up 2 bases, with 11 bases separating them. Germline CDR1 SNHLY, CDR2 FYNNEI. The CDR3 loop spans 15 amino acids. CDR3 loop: CASSEETSLQETQYF. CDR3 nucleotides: TGTGCCAGCAGTGAAGAAACTAGCTTACAAGAGACCCAGTACTTC.

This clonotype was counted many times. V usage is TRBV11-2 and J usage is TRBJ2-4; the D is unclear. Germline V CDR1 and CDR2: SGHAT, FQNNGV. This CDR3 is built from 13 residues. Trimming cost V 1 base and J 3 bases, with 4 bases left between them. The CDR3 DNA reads TGTGCCAGCAGCTTAGGGCTCAAAAACATTCAGTACTTC. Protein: CASSLGLKNIQYF.

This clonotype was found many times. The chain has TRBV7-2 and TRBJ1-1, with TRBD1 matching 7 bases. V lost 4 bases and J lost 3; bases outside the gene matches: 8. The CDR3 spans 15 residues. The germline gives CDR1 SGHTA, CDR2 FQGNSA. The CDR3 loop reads CASSSTGNAYTEAFF. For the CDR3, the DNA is TGTGCCAGCAGCTCGACAGGGAATGCGTACACTGAAGCTTTCTTT. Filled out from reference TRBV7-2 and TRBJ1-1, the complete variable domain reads GAGVSQSPSNKVTEKGKDVELRCDPISGHTALYWYRQSLGQGLEFLIYFQGNSAPDKSGLPSDRFSAERTGGSVSTLTIQRTQQEDSAVYLCASSSTGNAYTEAFFGQGTRLTVV.

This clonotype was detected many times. The CDR3 protein is CASRRGQEYYYEQYF. The CDR3 region has the DNA TGTGCCAGCAGACGGGGACAGGAATACTACTACGAGCAGTACTTC. The chain uses TRBV12-3 or TRBV12-4 and TRBJ2-7; TRBD1 matches at 8 bases. There are 15 residues in the CDR3. J was trimmed by 3 bases and V by 6 bases; bases with no gene match: 10.

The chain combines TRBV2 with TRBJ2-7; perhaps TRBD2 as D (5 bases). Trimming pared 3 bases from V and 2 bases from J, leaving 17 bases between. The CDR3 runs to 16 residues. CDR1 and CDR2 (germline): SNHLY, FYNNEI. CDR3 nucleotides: TGTGCCAGCAGTGAGTCTTCCAGGACTCTAACCTACGAGCAGTACTTC. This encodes CASSESSRTLTYEQYF.

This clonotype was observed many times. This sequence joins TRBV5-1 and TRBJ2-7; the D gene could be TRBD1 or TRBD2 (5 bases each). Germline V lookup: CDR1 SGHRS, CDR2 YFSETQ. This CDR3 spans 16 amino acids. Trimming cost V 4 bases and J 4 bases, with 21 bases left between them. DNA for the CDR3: TGCGCCAGCAGCCCCAGGTCTACGGGACGGGTTTACGAGCAGTACTTC. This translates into CASSPRSTGRVYEQYF.

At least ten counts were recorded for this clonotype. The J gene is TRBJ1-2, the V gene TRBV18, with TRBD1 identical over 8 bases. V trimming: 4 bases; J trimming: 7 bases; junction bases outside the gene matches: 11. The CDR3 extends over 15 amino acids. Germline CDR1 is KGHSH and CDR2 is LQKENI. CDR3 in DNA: TGTGCCAGCTCACAAAATCAGGGGGCCCGACTTGGCTACACCTTC. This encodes CASSQNQGARLGYTF.

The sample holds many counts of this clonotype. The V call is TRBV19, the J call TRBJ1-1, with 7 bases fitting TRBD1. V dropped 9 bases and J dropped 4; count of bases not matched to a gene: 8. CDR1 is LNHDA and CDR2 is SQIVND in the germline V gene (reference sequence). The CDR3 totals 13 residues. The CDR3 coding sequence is TGTGCCAGCAGAAACAGGGGAAGCACTGAAGCTTTCTTT. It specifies CASRNRGSTEAFF. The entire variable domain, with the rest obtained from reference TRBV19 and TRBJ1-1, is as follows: DGGITQSPKYLFRKEGQNVTLSCEQNLNHDAMYWYRQDPGQGLRLIYYSQIVNDFQKGDIAEGYSVSREKKESFPLTVTSAQKNPTAFYLCASRNRGSTEAFFGQGTRLTVV.

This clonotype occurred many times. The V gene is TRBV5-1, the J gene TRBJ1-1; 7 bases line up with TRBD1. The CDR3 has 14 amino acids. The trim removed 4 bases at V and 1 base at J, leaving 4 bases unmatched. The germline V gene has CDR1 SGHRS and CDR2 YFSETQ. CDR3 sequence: CASSMTGSNTEAFF. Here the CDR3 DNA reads TGCGCCAGCAGCATGACAGGGTCGAACACTGAAGCTTTCTTT.

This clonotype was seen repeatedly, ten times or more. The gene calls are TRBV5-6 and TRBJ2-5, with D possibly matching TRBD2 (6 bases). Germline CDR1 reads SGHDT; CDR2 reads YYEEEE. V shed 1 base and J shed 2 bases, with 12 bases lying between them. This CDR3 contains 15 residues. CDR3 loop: CASSLPTGGQETQYF. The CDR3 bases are TGTGCCAGCAGCTTGCCAACAGGAGGGCAAGAGACCCAGTACTTC.

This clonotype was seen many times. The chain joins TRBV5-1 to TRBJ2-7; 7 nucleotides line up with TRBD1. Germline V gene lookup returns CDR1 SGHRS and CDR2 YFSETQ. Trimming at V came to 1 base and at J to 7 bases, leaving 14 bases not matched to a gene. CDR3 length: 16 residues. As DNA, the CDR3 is TGCGCCAGCAGCTTGAATTCCAACAGGGGTTTGGATGAGCAGTACTTC. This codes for CASSLNSNRGLDEQYF.

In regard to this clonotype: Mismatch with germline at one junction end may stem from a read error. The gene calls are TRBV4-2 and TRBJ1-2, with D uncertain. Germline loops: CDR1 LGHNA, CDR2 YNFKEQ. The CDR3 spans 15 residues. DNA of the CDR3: TGTGCCAGCAGCCAAGAGCACAGTCGCAACTATGGCTACAACTTC. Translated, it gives CASSQEHSRNYGYNF.

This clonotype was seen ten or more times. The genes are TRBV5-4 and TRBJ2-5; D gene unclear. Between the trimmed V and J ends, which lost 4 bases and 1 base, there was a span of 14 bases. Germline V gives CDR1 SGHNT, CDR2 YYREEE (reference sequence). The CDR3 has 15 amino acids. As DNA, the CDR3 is TGTGCCAGCAGCACCACCCGACAAGTCCAAGAGACCCAGTACTTC. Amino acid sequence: CASSTTRQVQETQYF. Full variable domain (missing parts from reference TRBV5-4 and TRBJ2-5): ETGVTQSPTHLIKTRGQQVTLRCSSQSGHNTVSWYQQALGQGPQFIFQYYREEENGRGNFPPRFSGLQFPNYSSELNVNALELDDSALYLCASSTTRQVQETQYFGPGTRLLVL.

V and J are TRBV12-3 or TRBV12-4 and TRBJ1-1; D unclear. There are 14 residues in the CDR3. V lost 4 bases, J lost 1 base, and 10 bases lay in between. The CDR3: CASSSWVRNTEAFF. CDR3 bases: TGTGCCAGCAGTTCCTGGGTGAGGAACACTGAAGCTTTCTTT.